The 26 T cell receptor beta chains below all came from one sample that was sequenced in a study of shared clonotypes between healthy human individuals. Data came from immunoSEQ multiplex PCR; TCRdb stores just in-frame clones and leaves some out. The sample carries under 2,500,000 clones, approximately 96% recorded once. The specimen sequenced was naive CD4+ T cells sorted from blood. Noted subset: CD45RA+ positively selected. These receptors originate from a man aged 18 to 29 in good health.

This clone appeared a single time. The rearrangement uses TRBV6-5 and TRBJ1-1, with TRBD1 identical over 12 bases. Germline CDR1 reads MNHEY; CDR2 reads SVGAGI. CDR3 size: 15 residues. The J segment lost 5 bases and the V segment lost 6 bases, leaving 7 bases of the junction unmatched. The CDR3 coding sequence is TGTGCCAGCAGCCGGGGACAGGGGGCATGGACTGAAGCTTTCTTT. Translated, it gives CASSRGQGAWTEAFF.

This chain's CDR3 is CAMARGIDSYEQYF. CDR3 in DNA: TGTGCCATGGCGAGAGGGATTGACTCCTACGAGCAGTACTTC. The chain carries TRBV10-3 and TRBJ2-7; maybe TRBD2 (5 bases). CDR3 length: 14 amino acids. CDR1 ENHRY and CDR2 SYGVKD come from the germline V gene. V shed 9 bases and J shed 0 bases, with 15 bases lying between them.

V usage is TRBV6-1 and J usage is TRBJ1-5, with TRBD1 as a possible D gene (5 bases). V was shortened by 0 bases and J by 6 bases, with 12 bases between the two germline ends. The CDR3 is 15 residues long. Germline V gene sequence: CDR1 MNHNS, CDR2 SASEGT. The CDR3 reads CASSEATQGRQPQHF. CDR3 bases: TGTGCCAGCAGTGAAGCTACCCAGGGCCGTCAGCCCCAGCATTTT.

This chain links TRBV28 with TRBJ2-7; D uncertain. CDR1 is MDHEN, CDR2 SYDVKM, per germline. V lost 8 bases, J lost 2 bases, and 19 bases lay in between. This CDR3 spans 15 amino acids. The CDR3 nucleotides are TGTGCCAGCGCCTCTGCGACAAACCTGGCCTACGAGCAGTACTTC. Translating gives CASASATNLAYEQYF.

The chain is built from TRBV5-1 and TRBJ2-7; D unclear. CDR3 length equals 10 residues. Per the germline V gene, CDR1 is SGHRS and CDR2 is YFSETQ. V gave up 8 bases and J gave up 8 bases, with 11 bases separating them. CDR3 residues: CAREVSQQYF. CDR3 nucleotide sequence: TGCGCCAGGGAAGTTTCTCAGCAGTACTTC.

The CDR3 loop is CASSPSIRTGELFF. In DNA, the CDR3 is TGTGCCAGCAGCCCCTCGATCCGCACCGGGGAGCTGTTTTTT. J is TRBJ2-2 and V is TRBV7-2; D unclear. The CDR3 consists of 14 residues. V was cut by 5 bases and J by 4 bases, with 11 bases left in between. Germline V gives CDR1 SGHTA, CDR2 FQGNSA.

The V and J genes are TRBV5-4 and TRBJ2-5, with D perhaps matching TRBD1 (6 bases). The CDR3 covers 14 residues. Germline CDR1 and CDR2: SGHNT and YYREEE (reference sequence). Trimming took off 1 base at V and 4 bases at J, with 11 bases between the two ends. The DNA for the CDR3 is TGTGCCAGCAGCTTGACAGGGCCGGGAGAGACCCAGTACTTC. Its translation is CASSLTGPGETQYF. Supplemented by reference TRBV5-4 and TRBJ2-5, the full variable domain reads ETGVTQSPTHLIKTRGQQVTLRCSSQSGHNTVSWYQQALGQGPQFIFQYYREEENGRGNFPPRFSGLQFPNYSSELNVNALELDDSALYLCASSLTGPGETQYFGPGTRLLVL.

This rearrangement joins TRBV23-1 to TRBJ2-6; D may match TRBD1 or TRBD2 (5 bases each). TRBV23-1 is placed among ORFs of uncertain function. The V end lost 3 bases, the J end lost 2 bases, and 20 bases lay between the germline ends. The length of the CDR3 is 19 residues. The CDR3 bases are TGCGCCAGCAGTCATCCCATTTCAGAAGAGGGGCCTGGGGCCAACGTCCTGACTTTC. Encoded protein: CASSHPISEEGPGANVLTF.

This chain uses TRBV10-3 with TRBJ2-7; D is perhaps TRBD1 (6 bases). Germline loops: CDR1 ENHRY, CDR2 SYGVKD. This CDR3 has 15 amino acids. V lost 0 bases and J lost 1, with 10 bases in between. The chain's CDR3 is CAISESPGTSYEQYF. CDR3 sequence (DNA): TGTGCCATCAGTGAGTCACCGGGGACATCCTACGAGCAGTACTTC.

The chain has TRBV30 and TRBJ1-2; D not resolved. The germline V gene has CDR1 GTSNPN and CDR2 SVGIG (reference sequence). Between the trimmed V and J ends, which lost 3 bases and 2 bases, there was a span of 10 bases. This CDR3 is 13 amino acids long. CDR3 region: CAWRGGANYGYTF. CDR3 nucleotides: TGTGCCTGGAGAGGAGGAGCAAACTATGGCTACACCTTC.

The V gene is TRBV4-1, the J gene TRBJ2-7; 11 positions agree with TRBD2. J lost 0 bases, V lost 2 bases, and 6 bases had no gene match. Germline V lookup: CDR1 MGHRA, CDR2 YSYEKL. The CDR3 is 17 amino acids. The CDR3 DNA follows: TGCGCCAGCAGCCAACCCGGGACTAGCGGCAACTCCTACGAGCAGTACTTC. This gives the protein CASSQPGTSGNSYEQYF.

The chain uses TRBV6-6 and TRBJ2-7; D gene unclear. Trimming cost V 1 base and J 0 bases, with 10 bases left between them. The CDR3 sequence is 15 residues long. Germline lookup yields CDR1 MNHNY and CDR2 SVGAGI (reference sequence). CDR3: CASSYYAGPSYEQYF. CDR3 coding DNA: TGTGCCAGCAGTTACTATGCAGGTCCCTCCTACGAGCAGTACTTC.

V usage is TRBV11-2 and J usage is TRBJ2-2, with a weak D call TRBD1 (6 bases). Germline V gives CDR1 SGHAT, CDR2 FQNNGV. V was trimmed by 1 base and J by 7 bases, leaving 10 bases between them. CDR3 length equals 14 residues. The CDR3 spells CASSLVIGGGELFF. The CDR3 DNA is TGTGCCAGCAGCTTAGTAATAGGGGGCGGGGAGCTGTTTTTT.

The gene calls are TRBV10-2 and TRBJ1-1, with D unresolved. Germline lookup yields CDR1 WSHSY and CDR2 SAAADI. The CDR3 length is 13 residues. V gave up 8 bases and J gave up 1 base, with 11 bases separating them. CDR3: CASASWGNTEAFF. Here the CDR3 DNA reads TGCGCCAGCGCTTCTTGGGGGAACACTGAAGCTTTCTTT.

The genes are TRBV6-1 and TRBJ1-5; D call uncertain. CDR1 MNHNS and CDR2 SASEGT come from the germline V gene. The CDR3 totals 13 residues. V dropped 7 bases and J dropped 4 bases, with 11 bases sitting between them. CDR3 sequence reads: CASTGALNQPQHF. DNA for the CDR3: TGTGCCAGCACAGGAGCTCTGAATCAGCCCCAGCATTTT.

The V call is TRBV6-5, the J call TRBJ2-3; 9 nucleotides align to TRBD2. V trimming: 6 bases; J trimming: 6 bases; junction bases outside the gene matches: 4. Germline CDR1 and CDR2: MNHEY and SVGAGI. The CDR3 runs to 13 residues. CDR3 nucleotide sequence: TGTGCCAGCAGGGCGGGGGGGCCGGATACGCAGTATTTT. Translation gives CASRAGGPDTQYF.

This clone was observed a few times. The chain combines TRBV18 with TRBJ2-5; 10 bases map to TRBD1. CDR3 length: 15 residues. Germline CDR1 is KGHSH and CDR2 is LQKENI. With V trimmed by 3 bases and J by 1 base, 2 bases remained unmatched. The CDR3, as DNA: TGTGCCAGCTCACCCGGGACAGGGGTCCAAGAGACCCAGTACTTC. This sequence encodes CASSPGTGVQETQYF.

The chain's CDR3 is CASSPRGRPNEKLFF. The CDR3 DNA sequence: TGTGCCAGCAGCCCACGGGGGAGACCTAATGAAAAACTGTTTTTT. This chain uses TRBV9 with TRBJ1-4; weak D call: TRBD1 (5 bases). Germline V gene lookup returns CDR1 SGDLS and CDR2 YYNGEE. The CDR3 spans 15 residues. The V gene lost 4 bases and the J gene lost 3 bases, with 13 bases spanning the gap.

This chain connects TRBV5-6 to TRBJ1-5; 7 nucleotides align to TRBD1. V dropped 1 base and J dropped 0; count of bases not matched to a gene: 1. This CDR3 is 15 amino acids long. Germline lookup yields CDR1 SGHDT and CDR2 YYEEEE. The CDR3 region has the DNA TGTGCCAGCAGCTTGCGGACAGGTAGCAATCAGCCCCAGCATTTT. This encodes CASSLRTGSNQPQHF.

This clone occurred once. This chain links TRBV10-3 with TRBJ2-5, with D hard to call. Germline values: CDR1 ENHRY, CDR2 SYGVKD. The germline V and J ends were trimmed by 0 bases and 5 bases, with 13 bases remaining between them. The CDR3 runs to 15 residues. The CDR3 spells CAISESPADRETQYF. DNA of the CDR3: TGTGCCATCAGTGAGTCGCCAGCAGATAGGGAGACCCAGTACTTC.

The rearrangement links TRBV28 to TRBJ1-4; D not resolved. The germline gives CDR1 MDHEN, CDR2 SYDVKM. This CDR3 is 15 amino acids long. V was trimmed by 7 bases and J by 4 bases, leaving 16 bases between them. The CDR3 loop is CASKGSRSFNEKLFF. In DNA, the CDR3 is TGTGCCAGCAAAGGGAGCAGGTCCTTTAATGAAAAACTGTTTTTT.

This chain joins TRBV14 and TRBJ1-1, with a weak D call TRBD1 (5 bases). Trimming stripped 4 bases from V and 1 base from J, with 10 bases between. CDR3 size: 14 residues. The germline gives CDR1 SGHDN, CDR2 FVKESK. This chain's CDR3 is CASSLYGGNTEAFF. The DNA for the CDR3 is TGTGCCAGCAGCCTTTACGGGGGGAACACTGAAGCTTTCTTT.

Turning to this clone: The same CDR3 also results from other DNA sequences found in this sample. The rearrangement uses TRBV9 and TRBJ1-5; no firm D call. The CDR3 sequence is 14 residues long. V dropped 0 bases and J dropped 2 bases, with 6 bases sitting between them. Germline V gives CDR1 SGDLS, CDR2 YYNGEE. This chain's CDR3 is CASSVGGGNQPQHF. The CDR3 nucleotides read TGTGCCAGCAGCGTAGGCGGGGGCAATCAGCCCCAGCATTTT.

The V call is TRBV5-1, the J call TRBJ2-3; maybe TRBD2 (5 bases). Deletions cut 4 bases from V and 4 bases from J, with 13 bases between. CDR1 and CDR2 (germline): SGHRS, YFSETQ. The CDR3 runs to 14 residues. The CDR3 here is CASSLAPPPDTQYF. As DNA, the CDR3 is TGCGCCAGCAGCCTAGCCCCCCCTCCAGATACGCAGTATTTT.

The chain employs TRBV6-5 and TRBJ2-7; no definite D call. The germline CDR1 and CDR2 sequences are MNHEY and SVGAGI. The CDR3 has 15 residues. V was clipped by 2 bases and J by 0 bases, with 11 bases between them. In DNA form, the CDR3 reads TGTGCCAGCAGTTACGTTCGGACCGACTCCTACGAGCAGTACTTC. The encoded protein is CASSYVRTDSYEQYF.

The CDR3 DNA reads as TGTGCCAGCAGCGGCCCCACAGGTTGGACTAATGAAAAACTGTTTTTT. Amino acid sequence: CASSGPTGWTNEKLFF. This rearrangement joins TRBV25-1 to TRBJ1-4; D possibly corresponds to TRBD1 (5 bases). Germline assignment: CDR1 MGHDK and CDR2 SYGVNS. The CDR3 runs to 16 residues. V lost 6 bases, J lost 2 bases, and 16 bases lay in between.